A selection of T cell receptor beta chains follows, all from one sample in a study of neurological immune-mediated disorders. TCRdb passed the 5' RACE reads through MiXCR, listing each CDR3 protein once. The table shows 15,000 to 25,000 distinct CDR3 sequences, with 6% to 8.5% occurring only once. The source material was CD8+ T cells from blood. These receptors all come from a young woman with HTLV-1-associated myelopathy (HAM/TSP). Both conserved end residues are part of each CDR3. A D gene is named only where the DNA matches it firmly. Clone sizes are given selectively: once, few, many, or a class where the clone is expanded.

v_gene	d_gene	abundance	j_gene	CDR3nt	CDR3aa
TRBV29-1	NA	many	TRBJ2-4	TGCAGCGTTGAAGGACTGATGGGTGACCTACGGGCCAAAAACATTCAGTACTTC	CSVEGLMGDLRAKNIQYF
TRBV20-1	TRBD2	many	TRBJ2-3	TGCAGTGCTAGAGACTGGTCTGGGGGGGATAGCACAGATACGCAGTATTTT	CSARDWSGGDSTDTQYF
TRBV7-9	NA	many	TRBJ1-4	TGTGCCAGCAGCGGATGGGGCCCCGAGGAAAAACTGTTTTTT	CASSGWGPEEKLFF
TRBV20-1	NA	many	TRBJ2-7	TGCAGTGCTAGGGACGGATTCTACGAGCAGTACTTC	CSARDGFYEQYF
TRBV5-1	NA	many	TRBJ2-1	TGCGCCAGCAGCTTGGGTAGCTCCTACAATGAGCAGTTCTTC	CASSLGSSYNEQFF
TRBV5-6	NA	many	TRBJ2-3	TGTGCCAGCAGCTTGGGGGGGGAGGTGACAGATACGCAGTATTTT	CASSLGGEVTDTQYF
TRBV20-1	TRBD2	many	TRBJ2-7	TGCAGTGCTACCGGGACTAGCTTCTACGAGCAGTACTTC	CSATGTSFYEQYF
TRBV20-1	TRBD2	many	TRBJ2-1	TGCAGTGCCAGCGGGGCCTTTGACTCCTACAATGAGCAGTTCTTC	CSASGAFDSYNEQFF
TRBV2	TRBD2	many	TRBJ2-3	TGTGCCAGCAGTGAAATAGGGACTAGTTTCTCAGATACGCAGTATTTT	CASSEIGTSFSDTQYF
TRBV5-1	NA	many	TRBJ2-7	TGCGCCAGCAGCTCAGAATATCACTACGAGCAGTACTTC	CASSSEYHYEQYF
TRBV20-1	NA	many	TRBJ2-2	TGCAGTATCAGGGGAAAGGGCGACACCGGGGAGCTGTTTTTT	CSIRGKGDTGELFF
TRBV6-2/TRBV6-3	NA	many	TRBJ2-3	TGTGCCAGCAGCCAGGATCCGGGACGGGGCACAGATACGCAGTATTTT	CASSQDPGRGTDTQYF
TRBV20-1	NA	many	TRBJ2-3	TGCAGTGCTATCTTTGCGGGCTACCGCACAGATACGCAGTATTTT	CSAIFAGYRTDTQYF
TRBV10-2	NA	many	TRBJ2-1	TGCGCCAGCAGTGAGCCGGGCAGGTTCAATGAGCAGTTCTTC	CASSEPGRFNEQFF
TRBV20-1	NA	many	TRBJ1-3	TGCAGTGCTAGAGAGAGACAGAGCTCTGGAAACACCATATATTTT	CSARERQSSGNTIYF
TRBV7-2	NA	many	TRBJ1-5	TGTGCCAGCAGCTCAACAGGGCGCAATCAGCCCCAGCATTTT	CASSSTGRNQPQHF
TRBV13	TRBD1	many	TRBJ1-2	TGTGCCAGCAGCTTGACAGCTCCCGGGACAGGGATTTCCTATGGCTACACCTTC	CASSLTAPGTGISYGYTF
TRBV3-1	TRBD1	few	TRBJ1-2	TGTGCCAGCAGCCCGCGACAGGGACCTTCCTATGGCTACACCTTC	CASSPRQGPSYGYTF
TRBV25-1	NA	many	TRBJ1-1	TGTGCCAGCAGTGAAGGGCGGGTCACTGAAGCTTTCTTT	CASSEGRVTEAFF
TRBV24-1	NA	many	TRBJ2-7	TGTGCCACCAGTGAACCAGGGACGTACGAGCAGTACTTC	CATSEPGTYEQYF
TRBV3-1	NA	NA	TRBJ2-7	TGTGCCAGCAGCCAAGAAGCTCAGGGCCTACGATACGAGCAGTACTTC	CASSQEAQGLRYEQYF
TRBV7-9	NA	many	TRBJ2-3	TGTGCCAGCAGCTGGGGACAAAGCACAGATACGCAGTATTTT	CASSWGQSTDTQYF
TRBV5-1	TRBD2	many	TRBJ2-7	TGCGCCAGCAGCTTGGCGGGGGGTATCGATCACCGGTACTTC	CASSLAGGIDHRYF
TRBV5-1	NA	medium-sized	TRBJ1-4	TGCGCCAGCAGCTTGGGAGGACCCGCAACTAATGAAAAACTGTTTTTT	CASSLGGPATNEKLFF
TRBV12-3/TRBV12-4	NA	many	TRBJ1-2	TGTGCCAGCAGCCCGATAACTCAAATATATGGCTACACCTTC	CASSPITQIYGYTF
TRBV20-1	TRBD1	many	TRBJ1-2	TGCAGTGCTGAGGACAGGGGTTTCCGAAACTATGGCTACACCTTC	CSAEDRGFRNYGYTF
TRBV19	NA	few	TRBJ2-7	TGTGCCAGTTCGATTGGTACCTACGAGCAGTACTTC	CASSIGTYEQYF
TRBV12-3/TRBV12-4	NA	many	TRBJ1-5	TGTGCCAGCAGTTCCCAACTGGATCAGCCCCAGCATTTT	CASSSQLDQPQHF
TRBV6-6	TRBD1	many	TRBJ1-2	TGTGCCAGCAGTTACTCAAGGACAGGGACTAACTATGGCTACACCTTC	CASSYSRTGTNYGYTF
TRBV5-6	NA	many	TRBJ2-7	TGTGCCAGCAGCTTAGCGCGGACAGAGCAGTACTTC	CASSLARTEQYF
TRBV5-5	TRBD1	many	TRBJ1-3	TGTGCCAGCAGCGCCGGGACAGGGTCTGGAAACACCATATATTTT	CASSAGTGSGNTIYF
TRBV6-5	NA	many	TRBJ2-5	TGTGCCAGCAGTTACGGCCTACAAGAGACCCAGTACTTC	CASSYGLQETQYF
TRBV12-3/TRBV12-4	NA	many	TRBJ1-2	TGTGCCAGCTCGGCCACAGGGAACTATGGCTACACCTTC	CASSATGNYGYTF
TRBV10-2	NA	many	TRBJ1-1	TGCGCCAGCTCCGGAGGAGTCGGCACTGAAGCTTTCTTT	CASSGGVGTEAFF
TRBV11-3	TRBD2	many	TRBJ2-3	TGTGCCAGCAGCCTAGCGGGCCAAATAGATACGCAGTATTTT	CASSLAGQIDTQYF
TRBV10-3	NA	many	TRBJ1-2	TGTGCCATCAGTGAGTCTGGCGAGAACAACTATGGCTACACCTTC	CAISESGENNYGYTF
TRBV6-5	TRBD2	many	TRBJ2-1	TGTGCCAGCAGCCGCCTTGGGTCTAGCGGGGGGCCATACAATGAGCAGTTCTTC	CASSRLGSSGGPYNEQFF
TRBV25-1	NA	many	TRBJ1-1	TGTGCCAGCAGTGAATATAAAAGCACTGAAGCTTTCTTT	CASSEYKSTEAFF
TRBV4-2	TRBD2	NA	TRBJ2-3	TGTGTCAGCAGCACACTAGCGGGGGGGCTGGGGTCAGATACACAGTATTTT	CVSSTLAGGLGSDTQYF
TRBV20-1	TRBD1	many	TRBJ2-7	TGCAGTGCTACAACCTTGGGACAGGAAGGCTACGAGCAGTACTTC	CSATTLGQEGYEQYF
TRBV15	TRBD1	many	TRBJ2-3	TGTGCCACCAGCAGAGGACAGGGTAGCACAGATACGCAGTATTTT	CATSRGQGSTDTQYF
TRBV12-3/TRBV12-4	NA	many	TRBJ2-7	TGTGCCAGCAGCTCCGGGGGTAGCGAGCAGTACTTC	CASSSGGSEQYF
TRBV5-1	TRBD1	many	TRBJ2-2	TGCGCCAGCAGCTTGGCCGGACAGGGGGCGATCACCGGGGAGCTGTTTTTT	CASSLAGQGAITGELFF
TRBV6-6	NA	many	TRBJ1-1	TGTGCCAGCAGTTACTCGGAGGGGGTCACTGAAGCTTTCTTT	CASSYSEGVTEAFF
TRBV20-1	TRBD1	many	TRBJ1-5	TGCAGTGCTAGAGAGGACAGGGAAAATCAGCCCCAGCATTTT	CSAREDRENQPQHF
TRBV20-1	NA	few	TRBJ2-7	TGCAGTGCTAGAAAGGCTTATCCCTACGAGCAGTACTTC	CSARKAYPYEQYF
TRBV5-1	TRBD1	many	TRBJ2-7	TGCGCCAGCAGCCAAGGGACAGGATCCTACGAGCAGTACTTC	CASSQGTGSYEQYF
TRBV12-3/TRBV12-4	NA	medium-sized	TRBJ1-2	TGTGCCAGCAGTTTTTCCAGGGACAGCTACACCTTC	CASSFSRDSYTF
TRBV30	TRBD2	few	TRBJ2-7	TGTGCCTGGAGTCATGGGGGGGTCTACGAGCAGTACTTC	CAWSHGGVYEQYF
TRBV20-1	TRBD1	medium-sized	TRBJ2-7	TGCAGTGCTACCATGGACAGGGCGGCCTACGAGCAGTACTTC	CSATMDRAAYEQYF
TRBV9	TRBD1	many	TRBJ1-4	TGTGCCAGCAGCCAAGGGGGCGAGGATGAAAAACTGTTTTTT	CASSQGGEDEKLFF
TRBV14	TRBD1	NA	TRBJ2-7	TGTGCCAGCAGCCAGAGGACAGGAGACGAGCAGTACTTC	CASSQRTGDEQYF
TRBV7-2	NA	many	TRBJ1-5	TGTGCCAGCAGCTTAGGCAGGGGAAGAATTCAGCCCCAGCATTTT	CASSLGRGRIQPQHF
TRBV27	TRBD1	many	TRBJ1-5	TGTGCCAGCAGACCCGGGACAGGGAATCAGCCCCAGCATTTT	CASRPGTGNQPQHF
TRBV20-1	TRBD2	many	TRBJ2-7	TGCAGTGCTGCCTGGGGGGGAGACTACGAGCAGTACTTC	CSAAWGGDYEQYF
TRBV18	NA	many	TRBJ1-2	TGTGCCAGCTCACGAACCGGGCCCCAGGATAGCTATGGCTACACCTTC	CASSRTGPQDSYGYTF
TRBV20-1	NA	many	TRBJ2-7	TGCAGTGGCCAGCCAGGTCTGGGGCCCTACGAGCAGTACTTC	CSGQPGLGPYEQYF